The 3 T cell receptor beta chains below come from one sample, sequenced in a study of blood T cell repertoires in COVID-19. Method: immunoSEQ multiplex PCR; TCRdb's copy keeps in-frame clones and lacks some. The sample yields fewer than 600,000 clones, 80% to 90% seen once. Sequences were obtained from peripheral blood. These receptors came from a man between 18 and 35 years old with COVID-19, enrolled during active disease.

CDR3 in amino acids: CATSRVSGVEQFF. The CDR3 nucleotides are TGTGCCACCAGCAGAGTGAGCGGGGTGGAGCAGTTCTTC. The chain joins TRBV15 to TRBJ2-1, with TRBD2 matching over 7 bases. Germline V gene lookup returns CDR1 LNHNV and CDR2 YYDKDF (reference sequence). The CDR3 has 13 amino acids. The V gene end was trimmed by 1 base and the J gene end by 10 bases; junction bases not matched to a gene: 4.

This clone showed up just once. The V and J genes are TRBV2 and TRBJ2-7, with TRBD2 matching over 10 bases. V lost 6 bases, J lost 5 bases, and 13 bases stayed unmatched. There are 16 residues in the CDR3. Germline V gene data show CDR1 as SNHLY and CDR2 as FYNNEI. The CDR3 region has the DNA TGTGCCAGCAGCCCCCAGACTAGCGGGCGGATGGACGAGCAGTACTTC. This encodes CASSPQTSGRMDEQYF.

Only one count was recorded for this clone. The rearrangement links TRBV7-9 to TRBJ2-7; the match to TRBD2 covers 14 bases. V lost 4 bases to trimming and J lost 5 bases; unmatched junction nucleotides: 7. The CDR3 is 16 residues long. Per germline, CDR1 SEHNR and CDR2 FQNEAQ (reference sequence). Here the CDR3 reads CASSSPRLAGGDEQYF. DNA of the CDR3: TGTGCCAGCAGCTCCCCGAGACTAGCGGGGGGGGACGAGCAGTACTTC.